These 13 T cell receptor beta chains were all obtained from the same sample, sequenced in a study of T cells expressing NK-cell markers (dated by TCRdb to 2018 to 2020). The receptor library was made with 5' RACE. Sequencing was carried out with an Illumina HiSeq 2000. The reads went through TCRdb reprocessing, and each CDR3 protein sequence gets one entry with no DNA. The table of this sample itemizes about 550,000 distinct CDR3 sequences. Around 4% of the sample belongs to the ten largest clones. Material for sequencing was blood T cells: a sorted CD56 or NKG2C T cell subset, CD4+ or CD8+ T cells, or bulk PBMC T cells (not recorded which). The receptors originated from a man younger than 35 in good health. Donor details come from another sample of the same person, matched by shared clones.

V usage is TRBV6-1 and J usage is TRBJ2-1; checking the TCRdb D call of TRBD1 is not possible without DNA. The CDR3 runs 16 residues. In germline, CDR1 is MNHNS, CDR2 SASEGT. The CDR3 sequence: CASSPEGTWSYNEQFF.

The chain employs TRBV7-3 and TRBJ2-5; TCRdb names TRBD1, which stays unverified in the absence of DNA. CDR1 is SGHTA and CDR2 is FQGTGA in the germline V gene. The CDR3 is made up of 16 amino acids. The CDR3: CASSFGLGAGEETQYF.

This chain uses TRBV25-1 with TRBJ2-7; TCRdb's assignment of TRBD2 cannot be checked, as there is no DNA. From germline, CDR1 is MGHDK and CDR2 SYGVNS. The CDR3 is made up of 15 amino acids. The CDR3 here is CASSDPALGTYEQYF.

The rearrangement uses TRBV28 and TRBJ2-7; absent DNA, TCRdb's TRBD2 call cannot be checked. The CDR3 runs 14 residues. Germline CDR1 and CDR2: MDHEN and SYDVKM. CDR3 sequence: CASGPSRLNYEQYF.

The CDR3: CASSRAGQGANYGYTF. This chain connects TRBV18 to TRBJ1-2; as DNA is missing, the TRBD1 call by TCRdb cannot be tested. Per the germline V gene, CDR1 is KGHSH and CDR2 is LQKENI. The CDR3 sequence is 16 residues long.

The chain combines TRBV15 with TRBJ2-5; TCRdb's D gene call, TRBD2, goes unchecked for lack of DNA. From germline, CDR1 is LNHNV and CDR2 YYDKDF (reference sequence). The CDR3 contains 17 residues. This chain's CDR3 is CATSRRSGRRSRETQYF.

The V call is TRBV3-1, the J call TRBJ2-3. CDR3 size: 13 residues. Germline V CDR1 and CDR2: LGHDT, YNNKEL (reference sequence). CDR3: CASSLRWEDTQYF.

The J gene is TRBJ2-1, the V gene TRBV12-3 or TRBV12-4; TCRdb designates TRBD1, a call that cannot be tested without DNA. The CDR3 covers 11 residues. This CDR3 is CASSWGTQQFF.

The chain recombines TRBV27 with TRBJ2-5; TCRdb outputs TRBD1, but without DNA this stays unchecked. The CDR3 extends over 17 amino acids. The germline CDR1 and CDR2 sequences are MNHEY and SMNVEV (reference sequence). CDR3 amino acids: CASSSRSPRQFWETQYF.

The chain combines TRBV14 with TRBJ2-3; TCRdb designates TRBD1, a call that cannot be tested without DNA. The CDR3 loop spans 15 amino acids. Germline CDR1 is SGHDN and CDR2 is FVKESK. CDR3 sequence reads: CASSSQGKSTDTQYF.

This chain joins TRBV12-3 or TRBV12-4 and TRBJ2-1; the TRBD1 assignment by TCRdb is unverifiable without DNA. The CDR3 has 15 residues. CDR3 region: CASIPDGSSYNEQFF.

The chain employs TRBV9 and TRBJ2-1; TCRdb's D call of TRBD2 is untestable without DNA. The germline V gene has CDR1 SGDLS and CDR2 YYNGEE. CDR3 length: 18 amino acids. The CDR3 here is CASSVEGGRAAAYNEQFF.

The chain employs TRBV7-2 and TRBJ2-3; TCRdb selects TRBD2, and the lack of DNA leaves this call unchecked. The V gene's germline CDR1 is SGHTA and CDR2 FQGNSA. The CDR3 is made up of 16 amino acids. This CDR3 reads CASSFRSGRTTDTQYF.